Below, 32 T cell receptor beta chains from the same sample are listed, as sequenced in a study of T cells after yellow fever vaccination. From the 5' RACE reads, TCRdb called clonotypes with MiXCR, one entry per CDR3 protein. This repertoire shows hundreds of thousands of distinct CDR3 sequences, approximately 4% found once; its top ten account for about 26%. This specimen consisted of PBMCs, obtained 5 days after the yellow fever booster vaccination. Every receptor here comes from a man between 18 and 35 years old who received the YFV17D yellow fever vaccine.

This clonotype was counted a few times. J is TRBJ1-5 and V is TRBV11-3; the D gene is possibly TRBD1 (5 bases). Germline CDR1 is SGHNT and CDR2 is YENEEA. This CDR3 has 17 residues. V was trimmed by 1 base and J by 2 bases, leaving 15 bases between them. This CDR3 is CASSLVVRGYGNQPQHF. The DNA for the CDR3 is TGTGCCAGCAGCTTAGTGGTTAGGGGTTATGGCAATCAGCCCCAGCATTTT.

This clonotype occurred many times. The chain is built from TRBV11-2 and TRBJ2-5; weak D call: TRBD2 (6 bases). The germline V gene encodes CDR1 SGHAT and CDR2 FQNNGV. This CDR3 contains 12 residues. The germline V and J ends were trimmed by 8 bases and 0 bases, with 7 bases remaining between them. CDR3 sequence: CASRGYQETQYF. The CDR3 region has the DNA TGTGCCAGCCGGGGGTACCAAGAGACCCAGTACTTC.

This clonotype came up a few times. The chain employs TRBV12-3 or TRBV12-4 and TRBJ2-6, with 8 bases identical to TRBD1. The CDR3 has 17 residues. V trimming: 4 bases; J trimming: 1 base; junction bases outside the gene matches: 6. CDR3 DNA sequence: TGTGCCAGCAGTTCAGGGGGCTCCTTGTCTGGGGCCAACGTCCTGACTTTC. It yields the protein CASSSGGSLSGANVLTF.

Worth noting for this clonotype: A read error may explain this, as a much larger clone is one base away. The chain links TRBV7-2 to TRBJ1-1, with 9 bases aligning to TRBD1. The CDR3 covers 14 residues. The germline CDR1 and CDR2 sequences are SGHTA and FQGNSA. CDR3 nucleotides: TGTGCCAGAAGCTCGGACAGGGGGAACACTGAAGCTTTCTTT. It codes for CARSSDRGNTEAFF.

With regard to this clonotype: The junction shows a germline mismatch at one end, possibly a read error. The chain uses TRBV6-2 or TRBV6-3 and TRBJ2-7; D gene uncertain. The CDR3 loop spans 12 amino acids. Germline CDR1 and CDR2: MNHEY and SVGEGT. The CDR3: CASSYSIRQQHF. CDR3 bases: TGTGCCAGCAGTTACTCGATTCGTCAACAACACTTC.

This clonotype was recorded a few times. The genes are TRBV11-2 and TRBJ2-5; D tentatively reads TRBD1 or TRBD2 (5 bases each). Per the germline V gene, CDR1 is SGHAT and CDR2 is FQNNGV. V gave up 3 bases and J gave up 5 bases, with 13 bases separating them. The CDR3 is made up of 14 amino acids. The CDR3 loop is CASSFGALSETQYF. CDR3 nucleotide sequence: TGTGCCAGCAGCTTCGGGGCTTTAAGTGAGACCCAGTACTTC.

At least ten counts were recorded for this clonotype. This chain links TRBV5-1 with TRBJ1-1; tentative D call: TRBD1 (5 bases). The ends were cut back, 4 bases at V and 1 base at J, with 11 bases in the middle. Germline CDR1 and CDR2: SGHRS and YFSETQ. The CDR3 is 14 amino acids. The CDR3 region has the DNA TGCGCCAGCAGCAAAGGGGACGGGAACACTGAAGCTTTCTTT. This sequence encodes CASSKGDGNTEAFF. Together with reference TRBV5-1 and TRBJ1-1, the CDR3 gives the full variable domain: KAGVTQTPRYLIKTRGQQVTLSCSPISGHRSVSWYQQTPGQGLQFLFEYFSETQRNKGNFPGRFSGRQFSNSRSEMNVSTLELGDSALYLCASSKGDGNTEAFFGQGTRLTVV.

DNA of the CDR3: TGCAGTGCTAGATCTAGCGGTACAGATACGCAGTATTTT. Protein product: CSARSSGTDTQYF. The chain is built from TRBV20-1 and TRBJ2-3; 7 bases are shared with TRBD2. Germline V gene data show CDR1 as DFQATT and CDR2 as SNEGSKA (reference sequence). Trimming took 2 bases from V and 3 from J; bases not matched to a gene: 2. CDR3 length: 13 residues.

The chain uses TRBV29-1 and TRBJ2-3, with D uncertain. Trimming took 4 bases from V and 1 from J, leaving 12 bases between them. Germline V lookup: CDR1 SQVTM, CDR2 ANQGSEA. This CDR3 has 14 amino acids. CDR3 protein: CSVVGLLGTDTQYF. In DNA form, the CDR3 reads TGCAGCGTTGTTGGGTTATTGGGCACAGATACGCAGTATTTT.

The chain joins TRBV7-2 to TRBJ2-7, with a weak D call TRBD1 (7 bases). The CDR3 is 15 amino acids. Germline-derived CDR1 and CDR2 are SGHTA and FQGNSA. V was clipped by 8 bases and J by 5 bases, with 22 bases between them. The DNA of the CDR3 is TGTGCCAGCGAACCTAACCCGACAGGGAGGAACGAGCAGTACGTC. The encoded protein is CASEPNPTGRNEQYV.

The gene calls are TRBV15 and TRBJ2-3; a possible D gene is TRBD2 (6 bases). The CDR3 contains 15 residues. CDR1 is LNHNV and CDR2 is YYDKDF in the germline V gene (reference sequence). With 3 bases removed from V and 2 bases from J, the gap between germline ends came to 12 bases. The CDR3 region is CATSRLRGVTDTQYF. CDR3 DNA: TGTGCCACCAGCAGGTTGCGGGGAGTCACAGATACGCAGTATTTT.

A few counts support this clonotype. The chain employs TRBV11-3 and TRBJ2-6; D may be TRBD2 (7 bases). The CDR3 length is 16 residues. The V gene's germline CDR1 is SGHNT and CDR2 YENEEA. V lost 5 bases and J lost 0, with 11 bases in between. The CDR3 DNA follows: TGTGCCAGCAGCCTAGGGGGGGCCTCTGGGGCCAACGTCCTGACTTTC. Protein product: CASSLGGASGANVLTF.

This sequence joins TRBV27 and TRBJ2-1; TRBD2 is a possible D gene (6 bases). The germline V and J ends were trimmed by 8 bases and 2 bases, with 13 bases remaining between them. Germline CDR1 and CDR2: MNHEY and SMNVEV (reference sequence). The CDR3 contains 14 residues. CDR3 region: CASLRGGAYNEQFF. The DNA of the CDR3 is TGTGCCAGCCTGCGGGGAGGAGCCTACAATGAGCAGTTCTTC.

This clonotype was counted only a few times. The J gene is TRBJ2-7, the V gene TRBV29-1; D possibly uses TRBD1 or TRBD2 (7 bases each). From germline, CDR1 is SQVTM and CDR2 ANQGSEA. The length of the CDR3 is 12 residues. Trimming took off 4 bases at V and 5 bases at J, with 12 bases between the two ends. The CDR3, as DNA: TGCAGCGTTGCCAGGGGGGGGGACGAGCAGTACTTC. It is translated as CSVARGGDEQYF.

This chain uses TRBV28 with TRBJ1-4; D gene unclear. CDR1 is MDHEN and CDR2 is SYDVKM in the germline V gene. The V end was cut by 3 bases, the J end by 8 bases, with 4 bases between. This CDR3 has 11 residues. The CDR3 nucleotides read TGTGCCAGCAGTTTCCTGGAAAAACTGTTTTTT. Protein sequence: CASSFLEKLFF. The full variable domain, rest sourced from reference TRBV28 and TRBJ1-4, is DVKVTQSSRYLVKRTGEKVFLECVQDMDHENMFWYRQDPGLGLRLIYFSYDVKMKEKGDIPEGYSVSREKKERFSLILESASTNQTSMYLCASSFLEKLFFGSGTQLSVL.

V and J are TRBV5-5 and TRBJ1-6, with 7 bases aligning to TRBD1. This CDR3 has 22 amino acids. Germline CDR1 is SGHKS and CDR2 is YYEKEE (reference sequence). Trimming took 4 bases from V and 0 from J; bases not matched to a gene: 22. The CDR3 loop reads CASSQYPSGGGALSSYNSPLHF. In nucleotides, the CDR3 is TGTGCCAGCAGCCAGTACCCGAGCGGAGGGGGCGCCCTGAGCTCCTATAATTCACCCCTCCACTTT.

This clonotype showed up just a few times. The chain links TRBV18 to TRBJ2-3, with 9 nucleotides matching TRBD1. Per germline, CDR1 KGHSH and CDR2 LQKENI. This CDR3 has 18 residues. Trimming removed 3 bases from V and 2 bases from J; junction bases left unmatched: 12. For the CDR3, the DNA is TGTGCCAGCTCACCCCGGACAGGGGCCGGGGGCCCCACAGATACGCAGTATTTT. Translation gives CASSPRTGAGGPTDTQYF.

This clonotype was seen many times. CDR3 coding DNA: TGCGCCAGCAGCTTGGTGCCCCGACAGGGAGAGACCCAGTACTTC. Its protein product is CASSLVPRQGETQYF. The chain carries TRBV5-1 and TRBJ2-5; 7 bases are a match to TRBD1. This CDR3 spans 15 amino acids. CDR1 and CDR2 from the germline V gene are SGHRS and YFSETQ. With V trimmed by 0 bases and J by 4 bases, 6 bases remained unmatched. The full variable domain, its missing parts supplied by reference TRBV5-1 and TRBJ2-5, is KAGVTQTPRYLIKTRGQQVTLSCSPISGHRSVSWYQQTPGQGLQFLFEYFSETQRNKGNFPGRFSGRQFSNSRSEMNVSTLELGDSALYLCASSLVPRQGETQYFGPGTRLLVL.

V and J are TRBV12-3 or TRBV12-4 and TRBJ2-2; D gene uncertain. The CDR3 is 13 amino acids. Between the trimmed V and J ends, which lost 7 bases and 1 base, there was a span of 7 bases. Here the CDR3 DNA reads TGTGCCAGCACCCCCGAGAACACCGGGGAGCTGTTTTTT. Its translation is CASTPENTGELFF.

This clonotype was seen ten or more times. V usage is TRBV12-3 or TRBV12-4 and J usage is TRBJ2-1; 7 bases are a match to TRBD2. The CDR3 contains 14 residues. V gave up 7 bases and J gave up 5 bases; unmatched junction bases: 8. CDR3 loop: CASIAGTTNNEQFF. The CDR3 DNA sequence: TGTGCCAGCATCGCCGGGACTACCAACAATGAGCAGTTCTTC.

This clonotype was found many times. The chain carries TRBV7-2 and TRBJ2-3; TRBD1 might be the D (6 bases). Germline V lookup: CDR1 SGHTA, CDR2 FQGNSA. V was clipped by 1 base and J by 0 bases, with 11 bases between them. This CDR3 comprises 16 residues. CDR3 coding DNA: TGTGCCAGCAGCTTAGAGGGGACATTTAGCACAGATACGCAGTATTTT. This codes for CASSLEGTFSTDTQYF.

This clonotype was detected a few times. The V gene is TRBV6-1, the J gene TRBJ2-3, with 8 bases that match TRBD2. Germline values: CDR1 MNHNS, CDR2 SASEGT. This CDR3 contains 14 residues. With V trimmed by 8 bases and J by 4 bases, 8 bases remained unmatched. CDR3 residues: CASQALAGADTQYF. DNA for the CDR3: TGTGCCAGCCAAGCCCTAGCGGGTGCAGATACGCAGTATTTT.

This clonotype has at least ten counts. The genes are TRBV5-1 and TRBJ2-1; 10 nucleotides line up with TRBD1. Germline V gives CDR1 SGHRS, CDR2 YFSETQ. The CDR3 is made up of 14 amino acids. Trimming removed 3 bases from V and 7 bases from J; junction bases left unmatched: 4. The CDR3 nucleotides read TGCGCCAGCAGCTCGACAGGGGGCAGGAATGAGCAGTTCTTC. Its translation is CASSSTGGRNEQFF. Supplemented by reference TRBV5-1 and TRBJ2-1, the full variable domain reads KAGVTQTPRYLIKTRGQQVTLSCSPISGHRSVSWYQQTPGQGLQFLFEYFSETQRNKGNFPGRFSGRQFSNSRSEMNVSTLELGDSALYLCASSSTGGRNEQFFGPGTRLTVL.

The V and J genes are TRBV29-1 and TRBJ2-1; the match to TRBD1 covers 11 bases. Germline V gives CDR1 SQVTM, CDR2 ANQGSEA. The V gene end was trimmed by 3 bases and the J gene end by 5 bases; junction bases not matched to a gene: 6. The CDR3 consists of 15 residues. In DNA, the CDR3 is TGCAGCGTTGATCGGACAGGGGGCATGAACAATGAGCAGTTCTTC. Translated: CSVDRTGGMNNEQFF.

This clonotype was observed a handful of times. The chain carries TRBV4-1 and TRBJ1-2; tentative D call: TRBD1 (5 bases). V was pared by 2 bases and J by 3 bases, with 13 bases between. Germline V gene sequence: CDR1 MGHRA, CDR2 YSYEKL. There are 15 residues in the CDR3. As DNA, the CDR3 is TGCGCCAGCAGCCAACGCAGGGTACGGGACTATGGCTACACCTTC. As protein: CASSQRRVRDYGYTF.

DNA of the CDR3: TGTGCCAGCAGCTCGGGGACACCTTATGGCTACACCTTC. Translating gives CASSSGTPYGYTF. The genes are TRBV12-3 or TRBV12-4 and TRBJ1-2; D perhaps matches TRBD1 (6 bases). V shed 6 bases and J shed 5 bases, with 13 bases lying between them. This CDR3 region has 13 residues.

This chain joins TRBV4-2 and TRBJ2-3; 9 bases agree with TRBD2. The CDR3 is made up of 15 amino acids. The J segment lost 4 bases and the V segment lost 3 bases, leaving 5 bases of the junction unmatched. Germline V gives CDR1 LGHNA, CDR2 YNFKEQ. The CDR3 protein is CASSQGAGGPDTQYF. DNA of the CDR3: TGTGCCAGCAGCCAGGGAGCGGGGGGTCCAGATACGCAGTATTTT.

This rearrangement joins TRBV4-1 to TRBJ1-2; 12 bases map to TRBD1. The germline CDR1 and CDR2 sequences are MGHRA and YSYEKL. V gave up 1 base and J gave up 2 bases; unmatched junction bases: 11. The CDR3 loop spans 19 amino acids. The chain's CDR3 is CASSQANRDRGRLNYGYTF. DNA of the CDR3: TGCGCCAGCAGCCAAGCGAACCGGGACAGGGGGCGGTTGAACTATGGCTACACCTTC.

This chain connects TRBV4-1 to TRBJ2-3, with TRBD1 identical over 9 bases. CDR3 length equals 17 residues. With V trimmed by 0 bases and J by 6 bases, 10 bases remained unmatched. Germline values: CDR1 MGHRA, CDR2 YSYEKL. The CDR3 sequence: CASSQERTGVFGDTQYF. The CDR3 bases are TGCGCCAGCAGCCAAGAGAGGACAGGGGTATTTGGGGATACGCAGTATTTT.

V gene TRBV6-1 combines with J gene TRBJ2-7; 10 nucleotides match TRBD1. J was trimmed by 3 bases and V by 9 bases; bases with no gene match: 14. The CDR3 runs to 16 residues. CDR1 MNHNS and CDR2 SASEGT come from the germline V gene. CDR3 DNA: TGTGCCAGTTCCCTGGGGGACAGGGGACTAAACTACGAGCAGTACTTC. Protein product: CASSLGDRGLNYEQYF.

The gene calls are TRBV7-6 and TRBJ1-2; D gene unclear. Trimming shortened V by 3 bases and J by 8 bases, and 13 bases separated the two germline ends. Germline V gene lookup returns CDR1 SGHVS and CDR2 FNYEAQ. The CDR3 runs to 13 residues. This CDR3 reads CASSFRDARGYTF. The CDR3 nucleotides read TGTGCCAGCAGCTTCCGGGATGCGCGGGGCTACACCTTC.

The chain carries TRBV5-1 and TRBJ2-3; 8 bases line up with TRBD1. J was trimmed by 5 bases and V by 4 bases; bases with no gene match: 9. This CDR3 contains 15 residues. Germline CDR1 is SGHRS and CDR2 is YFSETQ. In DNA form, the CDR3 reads TGCGCCAGCAGCAAAGAGACAGGGGCGGGAGATACGCAGTATTTT. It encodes CASSKETGAGDTQYF.